This entry lists 23 T cell receptor beta chains sequenced from one sample in a study of blood T cell repertoires in COVID-19. Measured with immunoSEQ multiplex PCR; TCRdb has only the in-frame clones, and not every one. The repertoire consists of hundreds of thousands of clones, with roughly four fifths occurring once and the leading ten covering 6% to 9.5%. Material: peripheral blood. Every receptor here comes from a woman aged 50 to 65 with acute or convalescent COVID-19.

CDR3 residues: CASRGQGSSYNEQFF. In DNA, the CDR3 is TGTGCCAGCAGGGGCCAAGGGAGCTCCTACAATGAGCAGTTCTTC. The chain carries TRBV7-2 and TRBJ2-1, with D perhaps matching TRBD2 (5 bases). Per germline, CDR1 SGHTA and CDR2 FQGNSA. The CDR3 has 15 amino acids. V was pared by 6 bases and J by 0 bases, with 12 bases between.

This clone has a single count. V gene TRBV30 combines with J gene TRBJ2-7; D might be TRBD1 (5 bases). There are 12 residues in the CDR3. Between the trimmed V and J ends, which lost 5 bases and 3 bases, there was a span of 11 bases. In germline, CDR1 is GTSNPN, CDR2 SVGIG (reference sequence). As DNA, the CDR3 is TGTGCCTGGTCCCCAGGGATCTACGAGCAGTACTTC. Protein product: CAWSPGIYEQYF.

The V call is TRBV21-1, the J call TRBJ2-2; the table's D call, TRBD1, was not checked against the DNA. TRBV21-1 corresponds to a pseudogene. This CDR3 has 17 amino acids. The CDR3 reads CASSKVSGPANTGELFF. Here the CDR3 DNA reads TGTGCCAGCAGCAAAGTTTCAGGGCCCGCGAACACCGGGGAGCTGTTTTTT.

V usage is TRBV19 and J usage is TRBJ2-1, with 11 bases lining up with TRBD1. Trimming at V came to 4 bases and at J to 7 bases, leaving 12 bases not matched to a gene. Germline assignment: CDR1 LNHDA and CDR2 SQIVND (reference sequence). The CDR3 loop spans 17 amino acids. CDR3 coding DNA: TGTGCCAGTAGTACCGGACAGGGGGCGGGAGTTTCTAATGAGCAGTTCTTC. As protein: CASSTGQGAGVSNEQFF.

The chain combines TRBV28 with TRBJ2-7; a possible D gene is TRBD1 (5 bases). Trimming shortened V by 6 bases and J by 0 bases, and 12 bases separated the two germline ends. Germline lookup yields CDR1 MDHEN and CDR2 SYDVKM. This CDR3 has 14 amino acids. The CDR3 here is CASRDTGISYEQYF. CDR3 sequence (DNA): TGTGCCAGCAGGGACACAGGTATCTCCTACGAGCAGTACTTC.

V usage is TRBV6-5 and J usage is TRBJ2-6, with no clear D. CDR3 length: 15 amino acids. Germline V lookup: CDR1 MNHEY, CDR2 SVGAGI. Trimming stripped 1 base from V and 0 bases from J, with 4 bases between. The CDR3 coding sequence is TGTGCCAGCAGTTACTTCTCCTCTGGGGCCAACGTCCTGACTTTC. It encodes CASSYFSSGANVLTF.

The chain joins TRBV2 to TRBJ2-1; 7 bases agree with TRBD2. Germline CDR1 reads SNHLY; CDR2 reads FYNNEI. The CDR3 has 12 residues. Losses at the gene ends were 5 bases for V and 13 bases for J; bases not matched to a gene: 8. The DNA of the CDR3 is TGTGCCAGCAGTCTAGCGGAGGCCCCCCAGTTCTTC. It encodes CASSLAEAPQFF.

This clone occurred once. The chain joins TRBV4-2 to TRBJ1-4; maybe TRBD1 (6 bases). The length of the CDR3 is 15 residues. Germline CDR1 LGHNA, CDR2 YNFKEQ. V gave up 0 bases and J gave up 3 bases, with 8 bases separating them. The CDR3 loop is CASSQDGQSNEKLFF. The CDR3 coding sequence is TGTGCCAGCAGCCAAGACGGACAGTCTAATGAAAAACTGTTTTTT.

The rearrangement links TRBV9 to TRBJ2-1; possible D gene TRBD2, 6 bases. This CDR3 is built from 16 residues. The germline V and J ends were trimmed by 4 bases and 3 bases, with 17 bases remaining between them. CDR1 and CDR2 (germline): SGDLS, YYNGEE. Here the CDR3 reads CASSPRAPGDYNEQFF. CDR3 sequence (DNA): TGTGCCAGCAGCCCCCGCGCGCCGGGGGACTACAATGAGCAGTTCTTC.

This chain links TRBV19 with TRBJ1-5; possible D gene TRBD1, 6 bases. Germline CDR1 is LNHDA and CDR2 is SQIVND (reference sequence). Deletions cut 7 bases from V and 10 bases from J, with 20 bases between. CDR3 length: 14 amino acids. CDR3 nucleotides: TGTGCCAGTACGGACAGCACCCTCATCAGCCCCCAGCATTTT. Encoded protein: CASTDSTLISPQHF.

This clone was seen only once. The rearrangement links TRBV29-1 to TRBJ2-7; the match to TRBD2 covers 7 bases. This CDR3 comprises 13 residues. With 6 bases clipped from V and 3 bases from J, the junction kept 8 bases outside the gene matches. Germline V gene sequence: CDR1 SQVTM, CDR2 ANQGSEA. The CDR3 region has the DNA TGCAGCGTCCGAGCGGGACGGGGCTACGAGCAGTACTTC. Its protein is CSVRAGRGYEQYF.

With respect to this clone: Other nucleotide sequences from this sample produce the same CDR3. This sequence joins TRBV27 and TRBJ2-3; D might be TRBD1 (5 bases). The CDR3 consists of 15 residues. V was shortened by 3 bases and J by 0 bases, with 10 bases between the two germline ends. Germline V lookup: CDR1 MNHEY, CDR2 SMNVEV (reference sequence). The CDR3 region is CASSFSGRSTDTQYF. The CDR3 coding sequence is TGTGCCAGCAGTTTTTCAGGGCGCAGCACAGATACGCAGTATTTT.

The chain has TRBV28 and TRBJ1-1; weak D call: TRBD1 (6 bases). With 7 bases removed from V and 4 bases from J, the gap between germline ends came to 19 bases. This CDR3 spans 15 amino acids. The V gene's germline CDR1 is MDHEN and CDR2 SYDVKM. The CDR3 coding sequence is TGTGCCAGCAAGATGCAGGGGAGGGGAACCACTGAAGCTTTCTTT. Translating it yields CASKMQGRGTTEAFF. The whole variable domain, remainder taken from reference TRBV28 and TRBJ1-1, is DVKVTQSSRYLVKRTGEKVFLECVQDMDHENMFWYRQDPGLGLRLIYFSYDVKMKEKGDIPEGYSVSREKKERFSLILESASTNQTSMYLCASKMQGRGTTEAFFGQGTRLTVV.

This rearrangement joins TRBV5-1 to TRBJ1-2; D is uncertain. The CDR3 is made up of 14 amino acids. Germline V gene sequence: CDR1 SGHRS, CDR2 YFSETQ. The V and J ends lost 0 bases and 1 base respectively, with 7 bases between them. The CDR3 reads CASSLDVVNYGYTF. The CDR3 DNA reads as TGCGCCAGCAGCTTGGATGTCGTTAACTATGGCTACACCTTC. The complete variable domain, with remaining parts taken from reference TRBV5-1 and TRBJ1-2, reads KAGVTQTPRYLIKTRGQQVTLSCSPISGHRSVSWYQQTPGQGLQFLFEYFSETQRNKGNFPGRFSGRQFSNSRSEMNVSTLELGDSALYLCASSLDVVNYGYTFGSGTRLTVV.

This chain links TRBV3-1 (or the pseudogene TRBV3-2) with TRBJ1-4, with D possibly matching TRBD1 (6 bases). The V gene lost 4 bases and the J gene lost 3 bases, with 12 bases spanning the gap. Germline V lookup: CDR1 LGHDT, CDR2 YNNKEL (reference sequence). The CDR3 has 15 residues. Here the CDR3 DNA reads TGTGCCAGCAGCCCCCCCCCAGGGGCTAATGAAAAACTGTTTTTT. It translates to CASSPPPGANEKLFF.

The V call is TRBV27, the J call TRBJ1-3, with D uncertain. The germline CDR1 and CDR2 sequences are MNHEY and SMNVEV (reference sequence). V was clipped by 7 bases and J by 3 bases, with 4 bases between them. There are 11 residues in the CDR3. DNA for the CDR3: TGTGCCAGCATCGGTGGAAACACCATATATTTT. Amino acids: CASIGGNTIYF.

The chain is built from TRBV9 and TRBJ2-6; D unclear. V shed 4 bases and J shed 2 bases, with 7 bases lying between them. This CDR3 region has 14 residues. CDR1 SGDLS and CDR2 YYNGEE come from the germline V gene. The CDR3 DNA sequence: TGTGCCAGCAGCCTTAGAGCTGGGGCCAACGTCCTGACTTTC. Protein: CASSLRAGANVLTF.

J is TRBJ2-7 and V is TRBV5-1, with 7 bases that match TRBD2. Germline V gene lookup returns CDR1 SGHRS and CDR2 YFSETQ. The J segment lost 2 bases and the V segment lost 7 bases, leaving 12 bases of the junction unmatched. The CDR3 is 15 amino acids. CDR3 region: CASCPGTGGAYEQYF. For the CDR3, the DNA is TGCGCCAGCTGCCCCGGGACGGGAGGCGCCTACGAGCAGTACTTC.

This sequence joins TRBV5-4 and TRBJ1-2; 8 bases match TRBD1. Trimming at V came to 4 bases and at J to 4 bases, leaving 12 bases not matched to a gene. Germline V gene data show CDR1 as SGHNT and CDR2 as YYREEE (reference sequence). The CDR3 length is 16 residues. CDR3 DNA: TGTGCCAGCAGCCCTCAGGGGGCTGCGAGTTTCTATGGCTACACCTTC. Amino acids: CASSPQGAASFYGYTF.

V is TRBV12-3 or TRBV12-4 and J is TRBJ1-1; no clear D gene. V lost 8 bases and J 11 bases, leaving 15 bases between the germline ends. The CDR3 has 11 residues. CDR3 in DNA: TGTGCCAGCCTCGAGGGCCTGAACGCTTTCTTT. Translated, it gives CASLEGLNAFF.

The rearrangement joins TRBV28 to TRBJ2-6, with D perhaps TRBD2 (6 bases). The germline V and J ends were trimmed by 3 bases and 4 bases, with 13 bases remaining between them. Germline V gene lookup returns CDR1 MDHEN and CDR2 SYDVKM. The CDR3 runs to 16 residues. The CDR3, as DNA: TGTGCCAGCAGTTTTATTGGGGGGTCCGGGGCCAACGTCCTGACTTTC. This gives the protein CASSFIGGSGANVLTF.

The chain is built from TRBV7-8 and TRBJ2-7; TRBD2 agrees at 10 bases. Per the germline V gene, CDR1 is SGHVS and CDR2 is FQNEAQ. J was trimmed by 3 bases and V by 5 bases; bases with no gene match: 7. The CDR3 covers 15 residues. CDR3 DNA sequence: TGTGCCAGCAGCCAACTAGCGGGACAAGTCTACGAGCAGTACTTC. This translates into CASSQLAGQVYEQYF.

The chain employs TRBV2 and TRBJ2-3, with D possibly being TRBD1 (6 bases). There are 15 residues in the CDR3. Trimming took 6 bases from V and 0 from J, leaving 13 bases between them. Germline V lookup: CDR1 SNHLY, CDR2 FYNNEI. The DNA of the CDR3 is TGTGCCAGCAGCGCCGGGACACCGAGCACAGATACGCAGTATTTT. This sequence encodes CASSAGTPSTDTQYF. The entire variable domain, with the rest obtained from reference TRBV2 and TRBJ2-3, is as follows: EPEVTQTPSHQVTQMGQEVILRCVPISNHLYFYWYRQILGQKVEFLVSFYNNEISEKSEIFDDQFSVERPDGSNFTLKIRSTKLEDSAMYFCASSAGTPSTDTQYFGPGTRLTVL.